The rows below give T cell receptor beta chains drawn from one sample of a study of T-cell reconstitution after alpha-beta-depleted transplantation in children. TCRdb re-derived calls from the PCR reads in MiXCR, one entry per CDR3 protein. The sample comprises a few hundred thousand distinct CDR3 sequences, approximately 9.7% of which are singletons, and about 4.8% rests with the top ten. Here the sequenced sample was PBMCs from the stem cell graft donor, taken from the stem cell graft. The source of these receptors is a human donor who donated a stem cell graft to a child with SCID. Both conserved end residues are part of each CDR3. Each record gives: clone size, V gene, D gene, J gene, CDR3 DNA, CDR3 protein. The D gene is left open where the match is weak. Where a row states a size, it is once, few, many or the class of an expanded clone; other rows omit it.

>many|TRBV5-6|.|TRBJ1-2
TGTGCCAGCAGCCCGTCCGGGGACTATGGCTACACCTTC
CASSPSGDYGYTF
>many|TRBV12-3/TRBV12-4|.|TRBJ1-1
TGTGCCAGCAGTTTAGCGCACTTTATGAGAACTGAAGCTTTCTTT
CASSLAHFMRTEAFF
>many|TRBV12-3/TRBV12-4|.|TRBJ2-6
TGTGCCAGCAGCGTTAGCCTCTCTGGGGCCAACGTCCTGACTTTC
CASSVSLSGANVLTF
>many|TRBV3-1|.|TRBJ1-2
TGTGCCAGCAGCCAAGGTGGCAGGGAAGTTGGCTACACCTTC
CASSQGGREVGYTF
>many|TRBV19|TRBD2|TRBJ2-3
TGTGCCAGTAGTGGGCTAGCGGGGGCAGATACGCAGTATTTT
CASSGLAGADTQYF
>many|TRBV20-1|.|TRBJ1-5
TGCAGTGCTAGCAGGGGCGGTCAGCCCCAGCATTTT
CSASRGGQPQHF
>many|TRBV5-1|.|TRBJ1-1
TGCGCCAGCAGCTTACAGGAACCGAACACTGAAGCTTTCTTT
CASSLQEPNTEAFF
>many|TRBV12-3/TRBV12-4|.|TRBJ2-3
TGTGCCAGCAGTTTAGGTCAGATACTCACAGATACGCAGTATTTT
CASSLGQILTDTQYF
>many|TRBV7-2|.|TRBJ2-5
TGTGCCAGCAGCCCCCGCGGTTTTCGCGGAAGACAAGAGACCCAGTACTTC
CASSPRGFRGRQETQYF
>many|TRBV14|.|TRBJ2-1
TGTGCCAGCAGCCTTCGCGACTACAATGAGCAGTTCTTC
CASSLRDYNEQFF
>many|TRBV7-8|.|TRBJ2-5
TGTGCCAGCAGCTTATCTGGGGCCCCGGTGCAAGAGACCCAGTACTTC
CASSLSGAPVQETQYF
>many|TRBV15|.|TRBJ2-1
TGTGCCACCAGCAGAGGGGACATCTACAATGAGCAGTTCTTC
CATSRGDIYNEQFF
>many|TRBV27|.|TRBJ1-1
TGTGCCAGCAGTCCGAATGCCCAAATGACGCGTACTGAAGCTTTCTTT
CASSPNAQMTRTEAFF
>many|TRBV7-9|.|TRBJ1-5
TGTGCCAGCAGCCACTTTGGCGACAATCAGCCCCAGCATTTT
CASSHFGDNQPQHF
>many|TRBV18|.|TRBJ1-1
TGTGCCAGCTTTCAGGTGAGAGAGACTGAAGCTTTCTTT
CASFQVRETEAFF
>many|TRBV9|.|TRBJ2-3
TGTGCCAGCAGCCCCTCGGGCAGGGAATTAGATACGCAGTATTTT
CASSPSGRELDTQYF
>many|TRBV20-1|TRBD2|TRBJ2-1
TGCAGTGCTGGCCCTAGCGGGACCTACAATGAGCAGTTCTTC
CSAGPSGTYNEQFF
>many|TRBV19|.|TRBJ1-1
TGTGCCAGTAGTATTTCGGGGGGCGGCACTGAAGCTTTCTTT
CASSISGGGTEAFF
>many|TRBV3-1|.|TRBJ2-7
TGTGCCAGCAGCCCCTCAGGAGAAAACGAGCAGTACTTC
CASSPSGENEQYF
>.|TRBV18|.|TRBJ1-1
TGTGCCAGCTCACCACGCGCGGGGGGCGCGGGGACTGAAGCTTTCTTT
CASSPRAGGAGTEAFF
>many|TRBV29-1|.|TRBJ1-2
TGCAGCGCCCAAATTGGCGGTTTCGATGGCTACACCTTC
CSAQIGGFDGYTF
>many|TRBV5-1|.|TRBJ1-1
TGCGCCAGCAGCTTGGAATTCGGGAACACTGAAGCTTTCTTT
CASSLEFGNTEAFF
>few|TRBV7-2|.|TRBJ1-5
TGTGCCAGCAGCTTAGCCTCGGTTGGGCAGCCCCAGCATTTT
CASSLASVGQPQHF
>many|TRBV29-1|.|TRBJ2-3
TGCAGCGTTGAAGAAAGTGCGAGCTCAGATACGCAGTATTTT
CSVEESASSDTQYF
>many|TRBV5-1|TRBD1|TRBJ1-3
TGCGCCAGCAGCTCTCCGGGACAGGGGGACGGAAACACCATATATTTT
CASSSPGQGDGNTIYF
>many|TRBV5-1|.|TRBJ1-2
TGCGCCAGCAGCTCGATGGGACGTTTGGAGGGCTACACCTTC
CASSSMGRLEGYTF
>many|TRBV15|.|TRBJ2-5
TGTGCCACCAGCACTCAAGGGACCCAGTACTTC
CATSTQGTQYF
>few|TRBV12-3/TRBV12-4|.|TRBJ1-5
TGTACCAGCAGTTTCCATCCGGTCCCCGGGGAAAATCGTCAGCCCCAGCATTTT
CTSSFHPVPGENRQPQHF
>many|TRBV20-1|.|TRBJ1-6
TGCAGTGCTAGAGTAGTCGAGATCTCCTATAATTCACCCCTCCACTTT
CSARVVEISYNSPLHF
>many|TRBV5-1|.|TRBJ2-3
TGCGCCAGCAGCTTGATTGTCTCGGTTCGCACAGATACGCAGTATTTT
CASSLIVSVRTDTQYF
>many|TRBV20-1|.|TRBJ1-4
TGCAGTGCTAGCGGACGGGCTTGGGAAAAACTGTTTTTT
CSASGRAWEKLFF
>many|TRBV20-1|.|TRBJ2-5
TGCAGTGCTAGACCCACCGAGACCCAGTACTTC
CSARPTETQYF
>many|TRBV5-1|.|TRBJ1-2
TGCGCCAGCAGCTACTCGGGACCCCCCAACTATGGCTACACCTTC
CASSYSGPPNYGYTF
>.|TRBV5-5|.|TRBJ1-4
TGTGCCAGCAGCCCCACCTCCGGGGGTGAAAAACTGTTTTTT
CASSPTSGGEKLFF
>many|TRBV5-5|TRBD2|TRBJ2-2
TGTGCCAGCAGCTTCATGGCGGGGGAAAACACCGGGGAGCTGTTTTTT
CASSFMAGENTGELFF
>few|TRBV20-1|.|TRBJ1-4
TGCAGTGCTAGGGGAGCAGGGTTGTCGGGAAAACTGTTTTTT
CSARGAGLSGKLFF
>many|TRBV7-2|.|TRBJ1-2
TGTGCCAGCAGCCCCGGGGGAGCCCTTAACTATGGCTACACCTTC
CASSPGGALNYGYTF
>many|TRBV20-1|.|TRBJ2-1
TGCAGTGCTCTGGGCAGATACAATGAGCAGTTCTTC
CSALGRYNEQFF
>many|TRBV6-2/TRBV6-3|.|TRBJ2-7
TGTGCCAGCAGTTACGCCAGGACTTATTACGAGCAGTACTTC
CASSYARTYYEQYF
>many|TRBV5-1|.|TRBJ2-2
TGCGCCAGCAGCTTCGGGACTGTTCCGGGCGGGGAGCTGTTTTTT
CASSFGTVPGGELFF
>.|TRBV12-3/TRBV12-4|TRBD2|TRBJ2-1
TGTGCCTTCAGTTCTTTGGGACTAGCGGGGGCCCCTGGGGATGAGCAGTTCTTC
CAFSSLGLAGAPGDEQFF
>many|TRBV5-1|.|TRBJ2-3
TGCGCCAGCAGCTTGGACAGGAGCACAGATACGCAGTATTTT
CASSLDRSTDTQYF